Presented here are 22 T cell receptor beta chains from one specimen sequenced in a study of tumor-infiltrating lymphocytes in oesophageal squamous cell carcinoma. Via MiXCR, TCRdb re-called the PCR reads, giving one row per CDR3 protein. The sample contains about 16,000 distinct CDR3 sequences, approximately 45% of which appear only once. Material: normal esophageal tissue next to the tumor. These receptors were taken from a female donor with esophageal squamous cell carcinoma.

CDR3 DNA: TGTGCCAGCAGCCGAGGGACTAATGAAAAACTGTTTTTT. Encoded protein: CASSRGTNEKLFF. V and J are TRBV12-3 or TRBV12-4 and TRBJ1-4; D remains ambiguous. The CDR3 has 13 amino acids. With 6 bases removed from V and 2 bases from J, the gap between germline ends came to 7 bases.

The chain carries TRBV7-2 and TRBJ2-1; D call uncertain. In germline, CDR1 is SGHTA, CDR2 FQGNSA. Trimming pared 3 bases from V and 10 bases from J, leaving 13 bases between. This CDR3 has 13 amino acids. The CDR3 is CASSLGRIYEQFF. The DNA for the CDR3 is TGTGCCAGCAGCTTGGGCCGCATCTACGAGCAGTTCTTC.

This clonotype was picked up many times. Here the CDR3 DNA reads TGCGCCAGCAGTGATGAATCCTACAATGAGCAGTTCTTC. It codes for CASSDESYNEQFF. The V call is TRBV5-1, the J call TRBJ2-1; no reliable D call. Germline V gives CDR1 SGHRS, CDR2 YFSETQ. CDR3 length: 13 residues. Trimming stripped 5 bases from V and 1 base from J, with 7 bases between.

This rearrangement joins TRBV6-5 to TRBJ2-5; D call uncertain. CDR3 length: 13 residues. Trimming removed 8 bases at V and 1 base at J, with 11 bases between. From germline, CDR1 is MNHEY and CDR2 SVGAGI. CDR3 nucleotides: TGTGCCAGCGCCGCCACGTTCCAAGAGACCCAGTACTTC. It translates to CASAATFQETQYF.

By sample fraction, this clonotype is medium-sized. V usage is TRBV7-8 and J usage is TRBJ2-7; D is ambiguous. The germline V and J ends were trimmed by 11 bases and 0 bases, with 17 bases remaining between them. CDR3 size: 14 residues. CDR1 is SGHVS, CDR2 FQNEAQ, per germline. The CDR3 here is CARKPDYYSYEQYF. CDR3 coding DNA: TGTGCCCGCAAGCCGGATTACTACTCCTACGAGCAGTACTTC.

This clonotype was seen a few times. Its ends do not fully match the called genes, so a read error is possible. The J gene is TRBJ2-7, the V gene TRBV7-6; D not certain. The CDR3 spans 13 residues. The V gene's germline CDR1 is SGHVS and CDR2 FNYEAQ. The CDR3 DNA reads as TGTGCCAGCAGTCAACCCGAGGACCCGTCGAAGGACTTC. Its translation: CASSQPEDPSKDF.

This CDR3 reads CASSTRLAGAYEQYF. CDR3 coding DNA: TGTGCCAGCAGCACCCGACTAGCGGGAGCCTACGAGCAGTACTTC. The J gene is TRBJ2-7, the V gene TRBV7-2, with 12 bases fitting TRBD2. The V and J ends lost 5 bases and 2 bases, in that order; junction bases with no gene match: 4. The CDR3 covers 15 residues. Germline V lookup: CDR1 SGHTA, CDR2 FQGNSA.

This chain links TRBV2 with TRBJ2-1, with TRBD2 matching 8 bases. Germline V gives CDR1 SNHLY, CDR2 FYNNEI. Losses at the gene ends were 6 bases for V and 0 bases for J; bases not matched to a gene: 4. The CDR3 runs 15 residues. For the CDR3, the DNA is TGTGCCAGCAGAATAGCGGGAAGCTCCTACAATGAGCAGTTCTTC. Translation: CASRIAGSSYNEQFF.

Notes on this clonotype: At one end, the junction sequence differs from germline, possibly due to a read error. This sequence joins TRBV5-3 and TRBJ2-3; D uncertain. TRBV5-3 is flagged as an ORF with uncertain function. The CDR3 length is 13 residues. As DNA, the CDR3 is TGTGCCAGCAGCTGGGGAAGGTCAGATACGCAGTATTTT. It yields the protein CASSWGRSDTQYF.

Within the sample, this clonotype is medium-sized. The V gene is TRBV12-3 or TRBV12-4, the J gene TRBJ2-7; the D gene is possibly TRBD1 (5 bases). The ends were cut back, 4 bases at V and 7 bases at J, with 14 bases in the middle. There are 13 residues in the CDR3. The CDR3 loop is CASSWASAGEQYF. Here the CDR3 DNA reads TGTGCCAGCAGTTGGGCCTCTGCAGGGGAGCAGTACTTC.

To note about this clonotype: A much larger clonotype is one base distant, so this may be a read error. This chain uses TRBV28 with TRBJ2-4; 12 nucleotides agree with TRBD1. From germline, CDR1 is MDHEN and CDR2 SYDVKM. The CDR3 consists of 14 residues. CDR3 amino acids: CASYGTGGRNEHFF. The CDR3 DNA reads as TGTGCCAGCTATGGGACAGGGGGCCGCAATGAGCACTTCTTC.

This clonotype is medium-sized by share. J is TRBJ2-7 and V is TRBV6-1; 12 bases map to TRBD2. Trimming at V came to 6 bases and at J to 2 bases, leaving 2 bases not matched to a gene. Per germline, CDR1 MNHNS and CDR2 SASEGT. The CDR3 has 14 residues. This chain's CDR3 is CASRSSGRAYEQYF. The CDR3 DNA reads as TGTGCCAGCAGATCTAGCGGGAGGGCCTACGAGCAGTACTTC.

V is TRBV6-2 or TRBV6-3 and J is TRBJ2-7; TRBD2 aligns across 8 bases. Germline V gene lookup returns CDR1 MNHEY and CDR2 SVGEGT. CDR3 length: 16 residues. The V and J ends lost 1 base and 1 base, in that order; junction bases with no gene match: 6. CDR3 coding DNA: TGTGCCAGCAGTTACTTCGTGCTAGCGGGTTCCTACGAGCAGTACTTC. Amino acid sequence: CASSYFVLAGSYEQYF.

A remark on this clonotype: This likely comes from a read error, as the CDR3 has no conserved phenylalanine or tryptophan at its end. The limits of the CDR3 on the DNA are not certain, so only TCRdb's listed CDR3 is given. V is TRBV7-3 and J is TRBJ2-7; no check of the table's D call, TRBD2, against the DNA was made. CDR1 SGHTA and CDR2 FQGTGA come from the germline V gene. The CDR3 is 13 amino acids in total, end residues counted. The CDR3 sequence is CASSTGDSYTFGS.

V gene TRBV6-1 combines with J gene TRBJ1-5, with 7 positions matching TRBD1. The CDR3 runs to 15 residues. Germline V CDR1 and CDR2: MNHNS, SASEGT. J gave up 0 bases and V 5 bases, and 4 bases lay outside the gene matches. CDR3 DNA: TGTGCCAGCAGTCTTACAGGGGATAGCAATCAGCCCCAGCATTTT. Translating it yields CASSLTGDSNQPQHF.

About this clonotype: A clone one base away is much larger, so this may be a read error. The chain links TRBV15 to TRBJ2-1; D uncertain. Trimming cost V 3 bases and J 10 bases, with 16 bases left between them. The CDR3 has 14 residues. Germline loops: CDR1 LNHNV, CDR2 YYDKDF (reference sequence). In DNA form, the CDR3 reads TGTGCCACCAGCAGGTCCAAGGCAGCCTACGAGCAGTTCTTC. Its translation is CATSRSKAAYEQFF.

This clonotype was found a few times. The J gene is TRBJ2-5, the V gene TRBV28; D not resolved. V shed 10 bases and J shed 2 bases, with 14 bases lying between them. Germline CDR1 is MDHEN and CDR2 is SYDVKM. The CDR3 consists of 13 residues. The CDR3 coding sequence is TGTGCCATCACGCCCCAGGATCAAGAGACCCAGTACTTC. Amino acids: CAITPQDQETQYF.

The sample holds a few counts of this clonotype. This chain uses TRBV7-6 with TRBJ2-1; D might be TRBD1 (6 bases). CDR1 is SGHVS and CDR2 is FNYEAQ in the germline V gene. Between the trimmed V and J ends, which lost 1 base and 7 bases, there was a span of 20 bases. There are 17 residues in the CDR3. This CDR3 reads CASSLVHRAGFGNEQFF. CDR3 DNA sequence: TGTGCCAGCAGCTTAGTTCACAGGGCAGGGTTTGGTAATGAGCAGTTCTTC.

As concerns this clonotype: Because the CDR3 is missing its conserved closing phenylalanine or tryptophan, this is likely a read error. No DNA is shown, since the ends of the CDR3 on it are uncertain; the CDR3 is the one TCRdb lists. The CDR3 is CASSFDDTYEQYFGA. The rearrangement links TRBV7-2 to TRBJ2-4; the table calls TRBD1, which could not be checked here. Germline V CDR1 and CDR2: SGHTA, FQGNSA. The length of the CDR3 is 15 amino acids, counting both ends.

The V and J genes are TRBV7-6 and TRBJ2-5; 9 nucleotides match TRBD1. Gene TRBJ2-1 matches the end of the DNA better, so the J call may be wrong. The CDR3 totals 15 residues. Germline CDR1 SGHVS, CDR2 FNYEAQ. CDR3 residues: CASSHPGQGLHEQFF. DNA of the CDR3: TGTGCCAGCAGCCATCCGGGACAGGGATTGCATGAGCAGTTCTTC.

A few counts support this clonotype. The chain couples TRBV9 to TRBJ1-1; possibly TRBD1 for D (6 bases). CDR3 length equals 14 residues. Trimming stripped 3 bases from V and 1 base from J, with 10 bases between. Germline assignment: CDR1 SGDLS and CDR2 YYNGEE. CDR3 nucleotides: TGTGCCAGCAGCGGAGGGACACAGAACACTGAAGCTTTCTTT. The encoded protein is CASSGGTQNTEAFF. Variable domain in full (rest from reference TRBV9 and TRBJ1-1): DSGVTQTPKHLITATGQRVTLRCSPRSGDLSVYWYQQSLDQGLQFLIQYYNGEERAKGNILERFSAQQFPDLHSELNLSSLELGDSALYFCASSGGTQNTEAFFGQGTRLTVV.

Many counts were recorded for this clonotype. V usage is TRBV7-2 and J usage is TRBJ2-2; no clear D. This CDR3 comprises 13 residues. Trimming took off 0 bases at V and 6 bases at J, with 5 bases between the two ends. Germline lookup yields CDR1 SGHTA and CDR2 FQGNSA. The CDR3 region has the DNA TGTGCCAGCAGCTTAGCGATCGCCGGGGAGCTGTTTTTT. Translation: CASSLAIAGELFF.